This entry describes one TCR beta chain. Sequenced by immunoSEQ multiplex PCR; TCRdb stores in-frame clones only, minus some. This table has under 85,000 clones, roughly 97% appearing once. This sample was taken from a study of technical replicates of blood from several donors. The TCR sequence derives from a human donor in good health. Material: T cells isolated from PBMCs.

The CDR3 is CASSRQGTLGGYTF. As DNA, the CDR3 is TGTGCCAGCAGCCGCCAGGGGACCCTTGGGGGCTACACCTTC. The chain combines TRBV6-5 with TRBJ1-2, with D possibly TRBD1 on 6 matching bases. This CDR3 spans 14 amino acids. Germline values: CDR1 MNHEY, CDR2 SVGAGI. The V and J ends lost 6 bases and 8 bases respectively, with 19 bases between them.